The 27 T cell receptor beta chains listed next were all sequenced from one sample in a study of human T cells and chemical hapten exposure. Time point meaning: patch test 1, 2 weeks after DPC sensitization. Treatment noted: therapeutic diphenylcyclopropenone sensitization with weekly scalp DPC. Total RNA was extracted from unfractionated whole blood. TCRdb analysed the RACE reads with MiXCR anew, one entry per CDR3 protein. The sample lists 39,000 or so distinct CDR3 sequences; around 3.8% were seen once. Sample: whole blood, taken in connection with sensitization to the hapten diphenylcyclopropenone (DPC). Receptors were obtained from a man between 45 and 60 years old with alopecia areata. Some clones in this sample may be carry-over from other donors' samples.

The chain joins TRBV7-2 to TRBJ1-1; the match to TRBD1 covers 7 bases. Trimming at V came to 4 bases and at J to 11 bases, leaving 10 bases not matched to a gene. CDR3 length equals 13 residues. CDR1 is SGHTA and CDR2 is FQGNSA in the germline V gene. For the CDR3, the DNA is TGTGCCAGCAGCTCTGAGGGGGCCATGCGGGCTTTCTTT. It yields the protein CASSSEGAMRAFF.

Many counts were recorded for this clonotype. The chain is built from TRBV24-1 and TRBJ2-7; D gene unclear. Trimming removed 3 bases from V and 2 bases from J, with 10 bases in between. This CDR3 is built from 14 residues. The germline CDR1 and CDR2 sequences are KGHDR and SFDVKD. This CDR3 is CATSDTGGTYEQYF. The CDR3 region has the DNA TGTGCCACCAGTGATACGGGCGGAACCTACGAGCAGTACTTC.

This clonotype was picked up many times. This chain links TRBV7-8 with TRBJ2-5; D tentatively fits TRBD1 or TRBD2 (6 bases each). V lost 4 bases and J 3 bases, leaving 18 bases between the germline ends. CDR1 and CDR2 from the germline V gene are SGHVS and FQNEAQ. CDR3 size: 16 residues. CDR3 bases: TGTGCCAGCAGCTCGGGGGCCCCCCGCGTTAAAGAGACCCAGTACTTC. It specifies CASSSGAPRVKETQYF.

This clonotype was seen a handful of times. This sequence joins TRBV6-5 and TRBJ1-4; D is perhaps TRBD1 (6 bases). The ends were cut back, 5 bases at V and 0 bases at J, with 7 bases in the middle. CDR1 is MNHEY and CDR2 is SVGAGI in the germline V gene. The CDR3 is made up of 14 amino acids. The CDR3 region is CASSRQATNEKLFF. CDR3 in DNA: TGTGCCAGCAGTAGACAGGCAACTAATGAAAAACTGTTTTTT.

Ten or more counts support this clonotype. The CDR3 spells CASSPPGSGANVLTF. The CDR3 coding sequence is TGTGCCAGCAGCCCTCCCGGGAGTGGGGCCAACGTCCTGACTTTC. This rearrangement joins TRBV3-1 to TRBJ2-6, with D possibly matching TRBD2 (6 bases). Between the trimmed V and J ends, which lost 4 bases and 3 bases, there was a span of 10 bases. The CDR3 is made up of 15 amino acids. CDR1 is LGHDT, CDR2 YNNKEL, per germline (reference sequence).

This clonotype was counted at least ten times. This sequence joins TRBV4-2 and TRBJ2-6; 7 nucleotides agree with TRBD1. The germline gives CDR1 LGHNA, CDR2 YNFKEQ. The CDR3 extends over 16 amino acids. V trimming: 0 bases; J trimming: 4 bases; junction bases outside the gene matches: 3. The CDR3 sequence: CASSQEGGTGANVLTF. DNA of the CDR3: TGTGCCAGCAGCCAAGAAGGGGGCACGGGGGCCAACGTCCTGACTTTC.

This clonotype was recorded many times. This chain connects TRBV7-2 to TRBJ2-1; 8 bases are a match to TRBD1. The V and J ends lost 2 bases and 4 bases, in that order; junction bases with no gene match: 1. CDR1 is SGHTA, CDR2 FQGNSA, per germline. This CDR3 is 14 amino acids long. This CDR3 reads CASSLQGAYNEQFF. The DNA of the CDR3 is TGTGCCAGCAGCTTACAGGGGGCTTACAATGAGCAGTTCTTC.

The V and J genes are TRBV5-1 and TRBJ2-2; TRBD2 might be the D (5 bases). This CDR3 region has 14 residues. V was clipped by 3 bases and J by 2 bases, with 8 bases between them. The germline V gene encodes CDR1 SGHRS and CDR2 YFSETQ. The CDR3 DNA reads as TGCGCCAGCAGCTCGACTACAAACACCGGGGAGCTGTTTTTT. It encodes CASSSTTNTGELFF.

The sample holds many counts of this clonotype. The chain joins TRBV3-1 to TRBJ2-7; D possibly corresponds to TRBD2 (5 bases). V lost 0 bases, J lost 3 bases, and 12 bases lay in between. The CDR3 has 15 amino acids. CDR1 and CDR2 from the germline V gene are LGHDT and YNNKEL (reference sequence). DNA of the CDR3: TGTGCCAGCAGCCAAGACAGCGGAACCTTCTACGAGCAGTACTTC. Residues: CASSQDSGTFYEQYF.

This clonotype was counted ten times or more. This rearrangement joins TRBV20-1 to TRBJ2-7; either TRBD1 or TRBD2 may fit D (6 bases each). V was trimmed by 4 bases and J by 1 base, leaving 14 bases between them. The V gene's germline CDR1 is DFQATT and CDR2 SNEGSKA (reference sequence). This CDR3 comprises 14 residues. The CDR3 sequence: CSAKGGGPSYEQYF. CDR3 coding DNA: TGCAGTGCTAAGGGGGGCGGTCCATCCTACGAGCAGTACTTC.

This clonotype was seen repeatedly, ten times or more. In DNA, the CDR3 is TGTGCCAGCAGTTTGTCGGGGAACAATCAGCCCCAGCATTTT. This encodes CASSLSGNNQPQHF. The V and J genes are TRBV12-3 or TRBV12-4 and TRBJ1-5; D is ambiguous. The length of the CDR3 is 14 residues. Between the trimmed V and J ends, which lost 3 bases and 3 bases, there was a span of 9 bases.

This clonotype has at least ten counts. The chain links TRBV7-9 to TRBJ2-1; 10 nucleotides line up with TRBD2. There are 17 residues in the CDR3. In germline, CDR1 is SEHNR, CDR2 FQNEAQ (reference sequence). V lost 3 bases to trimming and J lost 5 bases; unmatched junction nucleotides: 10. The CDR3 sequence: CASSLHYGLAVNNEQFF. As DNA, the CDR3 is TGTGCCAGCAGCTTGCACTACGGACTAGCGGTGAACAATGAGCAGTTCTTC.

This clonotype was seen many times. The chain carries TRBV28 and TRBJ1-5; D is uncertain. This CDR3 is 14 amino acids long. The germline V and J ends were trimmed by 9 bases and 5 bases, with 17 bases remaining between them. Germline V gene data show CDR1 as MDHEN and CDR2 as SYDVKM. The CDR3 DNA reads as TGTGCCAGTATTCCGGGAGGCTCCTATCAGCCCCAGCATTTT. Translation gives CASIPGGSYQPQHF.

This clonotype was counted ten times or more. The chain couples TRBV10-2 to TRBJ1-3, with D maybe TRBD1 (5 bases). The ends were cut back, 4 bases at V and 2 bases at J, with 6 bases in the middle. CDR1 is WSHSY and CDR2 is SAAADI in the germline V gene. The CDR3 has 13 amino acids. This chain's CDR3 is CASSGGAGNTIYF. In DNA, the CDR3 is TGCGCCAGCAGTGGAGGGGCTGGAAACACCATATATTTT.

This clonotype was detected ten times or more. DNA of the CDR3: TGCGCCAGCAGGTGGACAGGGCTGGAGTTGGGCTACACCTTC. It translates to CASRWTGLELGYTF. J is TRBJ1-2 and V is TRBV5-1, with 8 positions matching TRBD1. The germline CDR1 and CDR2 sequences are SGHRS and YFSETQ. With V trimmed by 5 bases and J by 8 bases, 11 bases remained unmatched. This CDR3 region has 14 residues.

CDR3 sequence: CSASGSMNTEAFF. CDR3 nucleotides: TGCAGCGCCAGCGGGAGCATGAACACTGAAGCTTTCTTT. This sequence joins TRBV29-1 and TRBJ1-1; D ambiguous. The CDR3 covers 13 residues. Germline values: CDR1 SQVTM, CDR2 ANQGSEA. Trimming removed 7 bases at V and 0 bases at J, with 12 bases between. Full variable domain (outside the CDR3, taken from reference TRBV29-1 and TRBJ1-1): SAVISQKPSRDICQRGTSLTIQCQVDSQVTMMFWYRQQPGQSLTLIATANQGSEATYESGFVIDKFPISRPNLTFSTLTVSNMSPEDSSIYLCSASGSMNTEAFFGQGTRLTVV.

This clonotype was recorded a few times. The rearrangement joins TRBV11-3 to TRBJ2-1; D is ambiguous. V dropped 1 base and J dropped 4 bases, with 11 bases sitting between them. Germline CDR1 reads SGHNT; CDR2 reads YENEEA. CDR3 length: 15 residues. CDR3 residues: CASSLGQNIYNEQFF. The DNA of the CDR3 is TGTGCCAGCAGCTTAGGACAAAATATATACAATGAGCAGTTCTTC.

Comment on this clonotype: A much larger clone lies one base from this, so it may be a read error. The genes are TRBV5-1 and TRBJ2-7; D remains ambiguous. Trimming pared 9 bases from V and 2 bases from J, leaving 15 bases between. Germline CDR1 SGHRS, CDR2 YFSETQ. CDR3 length: 13 residues. CDR3 sequence reads: CATAADGTYEQYF. The CDR3 coding sequence is TGCGCCACCGCGGCGGACGGAACCTACGAGCAGTACTTC. Together with reference TRBV5-1 and TRBJ2-7, the CDR3 gives the full variable domain: KAGVTQTPRYLIKTRGQQVTLSCSPISGHRSVSWYQQTPGQGLQFLFEYFSETQRNKGNFPGRFSGRQFSNSRSEMNVSTLELGDSALYLCATAADGTYEQYFGPGTRLTVT.

This clonotype was recorded at least ten times. The J gene is TRBJ2-7, the V gene TRBV7-2; 9 bases line up with TRBD1. The germline gives CDR1 SGHTA, CDR2 FQGNSA. The CDR3 consists of 15 residues. V gave up 5 bases and J gave up 0 bases; unmatched junction bases: 5. Written as DNA, the CDR3 is TGTGCCAGCAGCATACAGGGGGCTAACTCCTACGAGCAGTACTTC. Translating it yields CASSIQGANSYEQYF. The full variable domain, in which reference TRBV7-2 and TRBJ2-7 provide the parts outside the CDR3, is GAGVSQSPSNKVTEKGKDVELRCDPISGHTALYWYRQSLGQGLEFLIYFQGNSAPDKSGLPSDRFSAERTGGSVSTLTIQRTQQEDSAVYLCASSIQGANSYEQYFGPGTRLTVT.

This clonotype was seen at least ten times. The V and J genes are TRBV5-1 and TRBJ1-1; 8 nucleotides align to TRBD1. The CDR3 has 15 amino acids. Germline V gene lookup returns CDR1 SGHRS and CDR2 YFSETQ. V lost 3 bases, J lost 5 bases, and 9 bases stayed unmatched. This chain's CDR3 is CASSSRTGTGTEAFF. The CDR3 bases are TGCGCCAGCAGCTCTCGGACAGGGACGGGTACTGAAGCTTTCTTT.

Many counts were recorded for this clonotype. V is TRBV20-1 and J is TRBJ1-5; 9 nucleotides agree with TRBD1. Germline loops: CDR1 DFQATT, CDR2 SNEGSKA (reference sequence). The V and J ends lost 3 bases and 7 bases, in that order; junction bases with no gene match: 4. The CDR3 has 13 amino acids. The CDR3 protein is CSASNRGQQPQHF. CDR3 DNA: TGCAGTGCTAGCAACAGGGGGCAACAGCCCCAGCATTTT.

This clonotype was detected many times. The rearrangement joins TRBV7-2 to TRBJ2-2; D uncertain. The CDR3 runs 12 residues. The germline V gene has CDR1 SGHTA and CDR2 FQGNSA. V gave up 2 bases and J gave up 7 bases, with 5 bases separating them. CDR3 amino acids: CASSLTVGELFF. The CDR3 DNA reads as TGTGCCAGCAGCTTAACGGTCGGGGAGCTGTTTTTT.

There are many counts of this clonotype. The chain couples TRBV5-1 to TRBJ2-1; 11 nucleotides match TRBD2. With 1 base clipped from V and 6 bases from J, the junction kept 3 bases outside the gene matches. Germline V gene sequence: CDR1 SGHRS, CDR2 YFSETQ. The length of the CDR3 is 15 residues. The CDR3, as DNA: TGCGCCAGCAGCTTGACTAGCGGGGGAATCAATGAGCAGTTCTTC. Its protein is CASSLTSGGINEQFF. Based on the CDR3 plus reference TRBV5-1 and TRBJ2-1, the full variable domain is KAGVTQTPRYLIKTRGQQVTLSCSPISGHRSVSWYQQTPGQGLQFLFEYFSETQRNKGNFPGRFSGRQFSNSRSEMNVSTLELGDSALYLCASSLTSGGINEQFFGPGTRLTVL.

This clonotype occurred many times. The chain links TRBV5-1 to TRBJ2-4; no reliable D call. Germline assignment: CDR1 SGHRS and CDR2 YFSETQ. Trimming left V 0 bases short and J 0 bases short, with 10 bases between. The CDR3 covers 16 residues. The CDR3 region has the DNA TGCGCCAGCAGCTTGGAGCCACAGTTAGCCAAAAACATTCAGTACTTC. Amino acid sequence: CASSLEPQLAKNIQYF.

This clonotype has at least ten counts. The chain uses TRBV20-1 and TRBJ2-1; the match to TRBD1 covers 9 bases. CDR1 DFQATT and CDR2 SNEGSKA come from the germline V gene (reference sequence). CDR3 length: 16 amino acids. V was pared by 1 base and J by 6 bases, with 10 bases of the junction left unmatched. CDR3 DNA sequence: TGCAGTGCTAGAGGGCCGGAGACAGGGGGTCGCAATGAGCAGTTCTTC. This translates into CSARGPETGGRNEQFF.

This clonotype appeared many times. The rearrangement joins TRBV4-2 to TRBJ2-2; 8 bases map to TRBD2. The germline gives CDR1 LGHNA, CDR2 YNFKEQ. The length of the CDR3 is 16 residues. Unmatched junction bases numbered 6, after V lost 6 bases and J lost 0 bases. This CDR3 is CASRMAGGSNTGELFF. Written as DNA, the CDR3 is TGTGCCAGCAGAATGGCGGGAGGATCGAACACCGGGGAGCTGTTTTTT.

This clonotype has at least ten counts. V is TRBV20-1 and J is TRBJ2-5, with D possibly TRBD1 on 6 matching bases. V was cut by 3 bases and J by 3 bases, with 8 bases left in between. Germline-derived CDR1 and CDR2 are DFQATT and SNEGSKA (reference sequence). This CDR3 contains 12 residues. DNA for the CDR3: TGCAGTGCTAGCCGGACAGAAGAGACCCAGTACTTC. Translated, it gives CSASRTEETQYF.